This T cell receptor (beta chain) was recorded in a study of persistence of HIV-infected CD4 T cells. This clone has only a few counts. Its matching antigen is unknown. Cells were stimulated with CMV-infected fibroblast lysates at 10 ug/mL. Memory cells lacking CD40L and CD69 with high CD45RO were sorted. This was the immunoSEQ version 4 assay in survey mode. Genomic DNA was diluted to roughly 9.4 ng/uL, up to roughly 1 ug per sample. Profiling relied on immunoSEQ multiplex PCR, and the TCRdb table lists in-frame clones only, not all of them. Here the sample spans 25,000 to 35,000 clones, roughly four fifths being singletons. V dropped 3 bases and J dropped 10; count of bases not matched to a gene: 9. CDR3 length: 14 residues. The germline V gene encodes CDR1 LGHDT and CDR2 YNNKEL (reference sequence).

The rearrangement joins TRBV3-1 (or the pseudogene TRBV3-2) to TRBJ1-5; 7 bases line up with TRBD1. The TCR comes from an adult man with HIV who was CMV-seropositive. The sample here was CD4+ T cells sorted from PBMCs after roughly 20-hour stimulation, taken from a patient who received antiretroviral therapy. The CDR3 is CASSQGQLRTPQHF. CDR3 in DNA: TGTGCCAGCAGCCAGGGACAGCTAAGAACCCCCCAGCATTTT.